The 26 T cell receptor beta chains below all came from one sample that was sequenced in a study of blood T cell repertoires in COVID-19. Measured with immunoSEQ multiplex PCR; TCRdb has only the in-frame clones, and not every one. The sample consists of approximately 150,000 clones, over 70% of them appearing once. Input material: PBMCs or T cells enriched from blood (not recorded which). The receptors here all came from a woman aged 35 to 49 with acute COVID-19.

The rearrangement uses TRBV19 and TRBJ2-6; 7 bases align to TRBD1. The ends lost 0 bases at V and 2 bases at J; junction bases unmatched: 7. The germline V gene has CDR1 LNHDA and CDR2 SQIVND (reference sequence). The CDR3 contains 18 residues. The CDR3 DNA sequence: TGTGCCAGTAGTATAGAACCCGTAACAGGGGCTGGGGCCAACGTCCTGACTTTC. Encoded protein: CASSIEPVTGAGANVLTF.

The chain recombines TRBV30 with TRBJ2-5, with D possibly being TRBD2 (6 bases). Trimming removed 3 bases from V and 7 bases from J, with 18 bases in between. Germline CDR1 is GTSNPN and CDR2 is SVGIG (reference sequence). The CDR3 loop spans 14 amino acids. The chain's CDR3 is CAWSSIAAIGTQYF. The CDR3 nucleotides are TGTGCCTGGAGCTCGATAGCGGCCATCGGGACCCAGTACTTC.

With respect to this clone: Because it lacks the conserved phenylalanine or tryptophan at the end, this CDR3 is likely a read error. The DNA is left out, because the CDR3 cannot be placed on it with certainty; the CDR3 is given as TCRdb lists it. The J gene is TRBJ1-2, the V gene TRBV3-1 (or the pseudogene TRBV3-2); the DNA was not used to check the table's D call, TRBD1. The CDR3 totals 14 residues, both ends included. CDR1 is LGHDT and CDR2 is YNNKEL in the germline V gene (reference sequence). This CDR3 is CASSQGAGTGRSAV.

For the CDR3, the DNA is TGTGACTCCGGGGAGCTGTTTTTT. Its translation: CDSGELFF. The chain has TRBV18 and TRBJ2-2; the D is unclear. CDR3 length: 8 residues. In germline, CDR1 is KGHSH, CDR2 LQKENI.

The chain joins TRBV4-1 to TRBJ1-6; D is possibly TRBD1 (5 bases). Germline V gives CDR1 MGHRA, CDR2 YSYEKL. This CDR3 region has 16 residues. Trimming took off 5 bases at V and 7 bases at J, with 18 bases between the two ends. CDR3 DNA: TGCGCCAGCAGCTATCCGGGAGGGGCACCGAATTCACCCCTCCACTTT. Translation: CASSYPGGAPNSPLHF.

This sequence joins TRBV25-1 and TRBJ1-4; no definite D call. The CDR3 is 16 amino acids. The V and J ends lost 0 bases and 8 bases respectively, with 16 bases between them. Germline V gene sequence: CDR1 MGHDK, CDR2 SYGVNS. The CDR3 loop is CASSEYGGTGYEKLFF. Written as DNA, the CDR3 is TGTGCCAGCAGTGAATATGGTGGTACGGGTTACGAAAAACTGTTTTTT.

In this sample, this clone turned up once. V and J are TRBV3-1 (or the pseudogene TRBV3-2) and TRBJ1-6; D unresolved. Germline assignment: CDR1 LGHDT and CDR2 YNNKEL (reference sequence). The length of the CDR3 is 12 residues. The V and J ends lost 1 base and 16 bases respectively, with 11 bases between them. The CDR3 sequence: CASSQGWALLHF. DNA for the CDR3: TGTGCCAGCAGCCAAGGATGGGCCTTACTCCACTTT.

The V and J genes are TRBV4-1 and TRBJ2-1; maybe TRBD1 (5 bases). Trimming shortened V by 1 base and J by 10 bases, and 14 bases separated the two germline ends. The CDR3 is 14 residues long. From germline, CDR1 is MGHRA and CDR2 YSYEKL. CDR3 protein: CASSQAVTVEEQFF. In nucleotides, the CDR3 is TGCGCCAGCAGCCAAGCTGTGACAGTAGAAGAGCAGTTCTTC.

This chain links TRBV19 with TRBJ1-2; D uncertain. The CDR3 is made up of 14 amino acids. Germline CDR1 reads LNHDA; CDR2 reads SQIVND (reference sequence). V lost 10 bases to trimming and J lost 5 bases, with 20 bases between them. This chain's CDR3 is CATSVGESTYGYTF. The CDR3 DNA reads TGTGCCACATCAGTCGGGGAGTCCACTTATGGCTACACCTTC.

This chain joins TRBV5-1 and TRBJ2-1; 7 bases map to TRBD2. V trimming: 4 bases; J trimming: 5 bases; junction bases outside the gene matches: 9. The CDR3 is made up of 15 amino acids. Germline V lookup: CDR1 SGHRS, CDR2 YFSETQ. CDR3 nucleotides: TGCGCCAGCAGCCGGACCGGGACTAAGGACAATGAGCAGTTCTTC. Its translation is CASSRTGTKDNEQFF. Full variable domain (outside the CDR3, taken from reference TRBV5-1 and TRBJ2-1): KAGVTQTPRYLIKTRGQQVTLSCSPISGHRSVSWYQQTPGQGLQFLFEYFSETQRNKGNFPGRFSGRQFSNSRSEMNVSTLELGDSALYLCASSRTGTKDNEQFFGPGTRLTVL.

The chain recombines TRBV18 with TRBJ2-3; 11 positions match TRBD2. The CDR3 consists of 16 residues. Germline trimming cut 0 bases from V and 7 bases from J; bases unmatched to any gene: 6. Germline CDR1 reads KGHSH; CDR2 reads LQKENI. CDR3 sequence: CASSPPSGRGPNTQYF. CDR3 nucleotide sequence: TGTGCCAGCTCACCACCTAGCGGGAGGGGGCCGAATACGCAGTATTTT.

The rearrangement links TRBV4-1 to TRBJ2-1; 7 bases fit TRBD2. Germline CDR1 reads MGHRA; CDR2 reads YSYEKL. This CDR3 has 16 amino acids. With 0 bases clipped from V and 7 bases from J, the junction kept 9 bases outside the gene matches. As DNA, the CDR3 is TGCGCCAGCAGCCAAGATGGGGCGGGAGCATTGAATGAGCAGTTCTTC. Translated: CASSQDGAGALNEQFF.

The rearrangement links TRBV19 to TRBJ2-1, with 13 bases lining up with TRBD2. J lost 5 bases, V lost 7 bases, and 8 bases had no gene match. The CDR3 has 16 amino acids. CDR1 is LNHDA, CDR2 SQIVND, per germline (reference sequence). The CDR3 is CASKPLGLAGDNEQFF. As DNA, the CDR3 is TGTGCCAGTAAACCCCTAGGACTAGCGGGAGACAATGAGCAGTTCTTC.

Here the CDR3 DNA reads TGCGCCAGCAGCCAAATTCAGAAGAACACTGAAGCTTTCTTT. Protein product: CASSQIQKNTEAFF. The V call is TRBV4-1, the J call TRBJ1-1, with D uncertain. This CDR3 contains 14 residues. The germline V gene has CDR1 MGHRA and CDR2 YSYEKL. Trimming cost V 2 bases and J 1 base, with 8 bases left between them.

CDR3 bases: TGTGCCAGCAGCCCTACAGGGGACGCTGGAAACACCATATATTTT. Amino acids: CASSPTGDAGNTIYF. The chain combines TRBV3-1 (or the pseudogene TRBV3-2) with TRBJ1-3; 7 nucleotides align to TRBD1. This CDR3 is built from 15 residues. Germline lookup yields CDR1 LGHDT and CDR2 YNNKEL (reference sequence). With V trimmed by 4 bases and J by 2 bases, 5 bases remained unmatched.

The chain links TRBV4-1 to TRBJ2-7; 11 bases fit TRBD2. The CDR3 totals 18 residues. The V segment lost 2 bases and the J segment 5 bases; nucleotides outside the gene matches: 14. Germline CDR1 and CDR2: MGHRA and YSYEKL. CDR3 DNA sequence: TGCGCCAGCAGCCAACGCCCAGATAGCGGGAGGGCCCCAGACGAGCAGTACGTC. Translation: CASSQRPDSGRAPDEQYV.

The genes are TRBV27 and TRBJ2-1; 9 nucleotides match TRBD2. The CDR3 has 15 residues. Germline CDR1 and CDR2: MNHEY and SMNVEV (reference sequence). Trimming removed 4 bases from V and 5 bases from J; junction bases left unmatched: 6. The CDR3 protein is CASSSPGLANNEQFF. CDR3 bases: TGTGCCAGCAGTTCCCCGGGACTAGCAAACAATGAGCAGTTCTTC.

The rearrangement uses TRBV7-9 and TRBJ1-1; the match to TRBD1 covers 9 bases. V was clipped by 5 bases and J by 0 bases; unmatched bases: 4. The CDR3 length is 15 residues. Germline V lookup: CDR1 SEHNR, CDR2 FQNEAQ (reference sequence). CDR3 in amino acids: CASSLGQGMNTEAFF. In DNA form, the CDR3 reads TGTGCCAGCAGCCTGGGACAGGGAATGAACACTGAAGCTTTCTTT.

The rearrangement uses TRBV7-8 and TRBJ2-7; 8 nucleotides align to TRBD2. The V gene's germline CDR1 is SGHVS and CDR2 FQNEAQ. The CDR3 totals 16 residues. The junction had 8 bases not matched to a gene; V was cut back by 3 bases and J by 1 base. CDR3 bases: TGTGCCAGCAGCTTGGGAGGACTAGCCTCATCCTACGAGCAGTACGTC. This gives the protein CASSLGGLASSYEQYV.

J is TRBJ1-6 and V is TRBV5-1; no reliable D call. V was trimmed by 3 bases and J by 5 bases, leaving 15 bases between them. Germline CDR1 is SGHRS and CDR2 is YFSETQ. This CDR3 region has 16 residues. The DNA for the CDR3 is TGCGCCAGCAGCTCCCAAGGCGGGCAGAATAATTCACCCCTCCACTTT. The encoded protein is CASSSQGGQNNSPLHF.

The V gene is TRBV3-1 (or the pseudogene TRBV3-2), the J gene TRBJ2-3, with 13 nucleotides matching TRBD2. J was trimmed by 0 bases and V by 0 bases; bases with no gene match: 15. Germline V gene lookup returns CDR1 LGHDT and CDR2 YNNKEL (reference sequence). This CDR3 region has 22 residues. CDR3 sequence: CASSQEVSELAGGKISTDTQYF. The CDR3 DNA reads as TGTGCCAGCAGCCAAGAGGTGTCAGAACTAGCGGGAGGGAAGATTAGCACAGATACGCAGTATTTT.

The V call is TRBV6-1, the J call TRBJ1-1, with 8 bases matching TRBD1. V lost 2 bases, J lost 6 bases, and 8 bases stayed unmatched. Per the germline V gene, CDR1 is MNHNS and CDR2 is SASEGT. The CDR3 runs to 15 residues. CDR3 sequence (DNA): TGTGCCAGCAGTGAAAACGGACAGGGCAGGTCTGAAGCTTTCTTT. Translation gives CASSENGQGRSEAFF.

The chain is built from TRBV18 and TRBJ2-2; the match to TRBD2 covers 11 bases. The V gene's germline CDR1 is KGHSH and CDR2 LQKENI. Trimming cost V 2 bases and J 0 bases; bases outside gene matches: 5. The CDR3 runs 18 residues. The CDR3 DNA reads as TGTGCCAGCTCACCAGTAAGACTAGCGGGATCGAACACCGGGGAGCTGTTTTTT. Protein sequence: CASSPVRLAGSNTGELFF.

V is TRBV2 and J is TRBJ2-1, with 9 positions matching TRBD2. V lost 8 bases and J lost 0; bases outside the gene matches: 5. The V gene's germline CDR1 is SNHLY and CDR2 FYNNEI. This CDR3 contains 15 residues. The CDR3 is CASFSRGGSYNEQFF. CDR3 coding DNA: TGTGCCAGCTTTTCGCGGGGGGGCTCCTACAATGAGCAGTTCTTC. The whole variable domain, remainder taken from reference TRBV2 and TRBJ2-1, is EPEVTQTPSHQVTQMGQEVILRCVPISNHLYFYWYRQILGQKVEFLVSFYNNEISEKSEIFDDQFSVERPDGSNFTLKIRSTKLEDSAMYFCASFSRGGSYNEQFFGPGTRLTVL.

The rearrangement links TRBV27 to TRBJ1-1; D not resolved. V lost 0 bases, J lost 1 base, and 12 bases lay in between. Per germline, CDR1 MNHEY and CDR2 SMNVEV (reference sequence). CDR3 length: 16 residues. The CDR3 nucleotides read TGTGCCAGCAGTTTATCGGCAGGAGGCGGGAACACTGAAGCTTTCTTT. This codes for CASSLSAGGGNTEAFF.

This chain uses TRBV7-3 with TRBJ2-1; D perhaps matches TRBD1 (6 bases). The CDR3 spans 14 residues. V was cut by 1 base and J by 5 bases, with 9 bases left in between. Germline-derived CDR1 and CDR2 are SGHTA and FQGTGA. DNA of the CDR3: TGTGCCAGCAGCTTAAAGGGGGTAGACAATGAGCAGTTCTTC. As protein: CASSLKGVDNEQFF.